The T cell receptor (beta chain) described here comes from a study of OX40 agonist ivuxolimab in advanced cancers. Study summary: An agonistic human IgG2 monoclonal antibody against OX40 (CD134) was given. The study gave patients intravenous ivuxolimab at 0.01 to 10 mg/kg every 2 weeks. Study-wide results and caveats: CD4+ T cells averaged fewer expanded clones than CD8+ T cells.

Some clones are missing from TCRdb's copy, which holds only in-frame ones; the method was immunoSEQ multiplex PCR. Of about 71,000 clones in the sample, around 94% were seen once. In its sample, this clone was seen once. Its antigen is as yet unknown. Collection of blood occurred at baseline, at cycle 4 day 1, and at cycle 7 day 1. In germline, CDR1 is MDHEN, CDR2 SYDVKM. This CDR3 region has 16 residues. The V gene lost 6 bases and the J gene lost 1 base, with 16 bases spanning the gap. The material sequenced was CD4+ or CD8+ T cells sorted from blood, taken in a trial of the OX40 agonist ivuxolimab. The V call is TRBV28, the J call TRBJ2-1; D tentatively reads TRBD1 or TRBD2 (5 bases each). This receptor was identified in an adult with an advanced solid tumor such as melanoma, head and neck, liver or kidney cancer. CDR3 sequence: CASSRTGAYSYNEQFF. The DNA for the CDR3 is TGTGCCAGCAGCCGCACCGGGGCATATTCCTACAATGAGCAGTTCTTC.